The present TCR beta chain was sequenced within a study of control samples from healthy donors and cancer patients. Produced via immunoSEQ multiplex PCR; TCRdb's table is partial and in-frame only. The sample gives some 160,000 clones, about 94% of which show up once; 8.5% is in the top ten. CDR3 length equals 14 residues. Germline V gene sequence: CDR1 MNHEY, CDR2 SVGAGI. V lost 6 bases, J lost 2 bases, and 6 bases stayed unmatched. The sequencing input was blood. This clonotype was sampled from a woman in her thirties or forties in good health. The gene calls are TRBV6-5 and TRBJ2-7; 8 bases are a match to TRBD1. The CDR3 DNA is TGTGCCAGCAGGGGCACAGGGGGTGCCTACGAGCAGTACTTC. Its translation is CASRGTGGAYEQYF.